This TCR beta chain came from a study of Ad26.COV2.S vaccination and SARS-CoV-2 variants. The overall study: The trial was COV1001 and the donor's arm was Ad26.COV2.S. The study, taken as a whole, reports: Once vaccination had occurred, spike-specific CD8+ and CD4+ T cell responses reportedly showed substantial breadth.

Remarks on this clone: Its antigen is as yet unknown.

Using immunoSEQ multiplex PCR, the repertoire was profiled, and TCRdb retains in-frame clones only, with some absent. The sample includes about 350,000 clones, approximately 90% of them seen just once. The germline V gene encodes CDR1 LNHDA and CDR2 SQIVND (reference sequence). V lost 6 bases, J lost 7 bases, and 19 bases lay in between. The CDR3 length is 14 residues. Treatment described: roughly 19 received Ad26.COV2.S at low or high dose, single or two shots; a few received placebo; per-sample allocation not given. Collection of the samples took place on day 63 after the first injection of vaccine or placebo.

This TCR was sampled from a person between 18 and 59 years old who received the Ad26.COV2.S COVID-19 vaccine or a placebo. The genes are TRBV19 and TRBJ2-7; either TRBD1 or TRBD2 may fit D (5 bases each). Source: peripheral blood, taken in a trial of Ad26.COV2.S vaccine versus placebo. The CDR3 sequence is CASSAGTGPGEQYF. The CDR3 DNA is TGTGCCAGTAGCGCCGGGACGGGGCCAGGGGAGCAGTACTTC.